This T cell receptor (beta chain) was captured in a study of vaccination effects on CD4 cells after COVID-19. Study background: Post-vaccine samples followed the second dose by a median of 72 days. Study results and caveats: In the study, convalescent patients were few, and early post-infection timepoints were absent.

Having been cultured for roughly 9 days, the cells underwent CD4+ T cell isolation. Participants were vaccinated with two doses of either the BNT162b2 or mRNA-1273 vaccine. Germline-derived CDR1 and CDR2 are SGHAT and FQNNGV. V was pared by 5 bases and J by 1 base, with 11 bases between. This CDR3 has 14 residues. For this clone: The antigen is unknown.

Clones were read by immunoSEQ multiplex PCR, and TCRdb kept only the in-frame ones, dropping some. This sample has tens of thousands of clones; around 73% occur once, and the top ten carry about 4.4%. The input for sequencing was CD4+ T cells from PBMCs cultured without peptide, taken after COVID-19 vaccination. This chain links TRBV11-2 with TRBJ1-1; D possibly corresponds to TRBD1 (6 bases). The receptor was isolated from a human donor who received a COVID-19 vaccine. For the CDR3, the DNA is TGTGCCAGCAGCCAAAGGGGGGGGAACACTGAAGCTTTCTTT. Amino acids: CASSQRGGNTEAFF.